The source of this T cell receptor (beta chain) is a study of blood T cell repertoires in COVID-19. Across the whole study: The origin of the acute and convalescent COVID-19 samples was the United States, Italy and Spain.

The CDR3 covers 13 residues. Germline trimming cut 11 bases from V and 4 bases from J; bases unmatched to any gene: 5. Germline loops: CDR1 PRHDT, CDR2 FYEKMQ (reference sequence). Generated by immunoSEQ multiplex PCR, the TCRdb table keeps only in-frame clones and is missing some. The repertoire holds around 140,000 clones, with roughly 86% as singletons. Material: peripheral blood. The V call is TRBV13, the J call TRBJ1-5, with 10 bases identical to TRBD1. This receptor was obtained from a human donor with acute or convalescent COVID-19. The donor label of this sample is uncertain. The CDR3 nucleotides read TGTGCCGTACCGGGACAGGGGAATCAGCCCCAGCATTTT. This sequence encodes CAVPGQGNQPQHF.